These 21 T cell receptor beta chains were sequenced from one sample in a study of cytomegalovirus exposure and HLA in healthy donors. The PCR had 60 Vbeta and 13 Jbeta primers. TCRdb's copy holds only in-frame clones and misses some; the assay was immunoSEQ multiplex PCR. The sample records 150,000 to 200,000 clones, 72% being singletons. What was sequenced was PBMCs. Receptor source: a human donor in good health.

The CDR3: CASSGLAGETQYF. The CDR3 coding sequence is TGTGCCAGCAGCGGACTAGCCGGAGAGACCCAGTACTTC. This chain joins TRBV7-9 and TRBJ2-5, with 8 nucleotides matching TRBD2. This CDR3 is built from 13 residues. V gave up 5 bases and J gave up 4 bases; unmatched junction bases: 3. From germline, CDR1 is SEHNR and CDR2 FQNEAQ (reference sequence). Full variable domain (rest looked up from reference TRBV7-9 and TRBJ2-5): DTGVSQNPRHKITKRGQNVTFRCDPISEHNRLYWYRQTLGQGPEFLTYFQNEAQLEKSRLLSDRFSAERPKGSFSTLEIQRTEQGDSAMYLCASSGLAGETQYFGPGTRLLVL.

Remarks on this clone: At one of its ends the junction is not consistent with the germline gene, which may arise from a read error. Other DNA sequences of this sample code for an identical CDR3. V is TRBV6-5 and J is TRBJ2-2; perhaps TRBD2 as D (5 bases). CDR3 length: 11 amino acids. The germline V gene has CDR1 MNHEY and CDR2 SVGAGI. The CDR3: CASKRAGELFF. CDR3 coding DNA: TGCGCCAGCAAGAGGGCCGGGGAGCTGTTTTTT.

The chain recombines TRBV19 with TRBJ1-2, with a possible D match to TRBD1 (6 bases). The CDR3 is 14 residues long. Looked up from germline, CDR1 is LNHDA and CDR2 is SQIVND (reference sequence). Deletions cut 5 bases from V and 2 bases from J, with 12 bases between. DNA of the CDR3: TGTGCCAGTAGTCCAGGACAGTTAAACTATGGCTACACCTTC. It yields the protein CASSPGQLNYGYTF.

Only a few counts were recorded for this clone. V usage is TRBV4-1 and J usage is TRBJ2-6, with D possibly matching TRBD1 (5 bases). The CDR3 is 16 residues long. The germline V gene encodes CDR1 MGHRA and CDR2 YSYEKL. Trimming pared 0 bases from V and 0 bases from J, leaving 6 bases between. CDR3: CASSQDQGSGANVLTF. The CDR3 coding sequence is TGCGCCAGCAGCCAAGATCAGGGCTCTGGGGCCAACGTCCTGACTTTC.

The chain combines TRBV5-4 with TRBJ2-5; 8 bases are a match to TRBD1. The CDR3 covers 14 residues. Germline V gene data show CDR1 as SGHNT and CDR2 as YYREEE (reference sequence). The V segment lost 3 bases and the J segment 3 bases; nucleotides outside the gene matches: 4. In DNA, the CDR3 is TGTGCCAGCAGCTCCTCGACAGGGGAAGAGACCCAGTACTTC. As protein: CASSSSTGEETQYF.

DNA of the CDR3: TGTGCCAGTCATTCGACAGGGGGCAGAGGCACCGGGGAGCTGTTTTTT. This gives the protein CASHSTGGRGTGELFF. This chain uses TRBV19 with TRBJ2-2; TRBD1 matches 10 bases. This CDR3 is built from 16 residues. The germline V gene encodes CDR1 LNHDA and CDR2 SQIVND (reference sequence). The V gene end was trimmed by 8 bases and the J gene end by 4 bases; junction bases not matched to a gene: 10.

The chain combines TRBV6-6 with TRBJ1-2, with a weak D call TRBD1 (6 bases). V was cut by 5 bases and J by 6 bases, with 13 bases left in between. The CDR3 is 13 amino acids. CDR1 and CDR2 (germline): MNHNY, SVGAGI (reference sequence). The CDR3 DNA reads TGTGCCAGCAGTACTCCAGGGGAACATGGCTACACCTTC. The encoded protein is CASSTPGEHGYTF.

This chain uses TRBV6-6 with TRBJ2-5, with a weak D call TRBD2 (7 bases). This CDR3 is 14 amino acids long. V gave up 9 bases and J gave up 5 bases, with 19 bases separating them. Germline V CDR1 and CDR2: MNHNY, SVGAGI (reference sequence). The DNA for the CDR3 is TGTGCCAGTACTAAAGGGGGGGCCGGGGAGACCCAGTACTTC. Translated, it gives CASTKGGAGETQYF.

The chain uses TRBV27 and TRBJ1-1, with TRBD1 identical over 8 bases. Germline CDR1 MNHEY, CDR2 SMNVEV (reference sequence). Unmatched junction bases numbered 8, after V lost 6 bases and J lost 8 bases. This CDR3 is built from 13 residues. The CDR3 bases are TGTGCCAGCAGCCCAGGGGGCCAAAGAGAAGCTTTCTTT. Translated: CASSPGGQREAFF.

This chain uses TRBV7-9 with TRBJ1-6, with D possibly TRBD1 on 6 matching bases. There are 15 residues in the CDR3. Per germline, CDR1 SEHNR and CDR2 FQNEAQ (reference sequence). Trimming pared 5 bases from V and 10 bases from J, leaving 18 bases between. CDR3 coding DNA: TGTGCCAGCAGCGTCGCGGGGGCAAGTGGGTCACCCCTCCACTTT. This translates into CASSVAGASGSPLHF. The full variable domain, in which reference TRBV7-9 and TRBJ1-6 provide the parts outside the CDR3, is DTGVSQNPRHKITKRGQNVTFRCDPISEHNRLYWYRQTLGQGPEFLTYFQNEAQLEKSRLLSDRFSAERPKGSFSTLEIQRTEQGDSAMYLCASSVAGASGSPLHFGNGTRLTVT.

The chain carries TRBV11-3 and TRBJ2-7; 13 nucleotides line up with TRBD2. After removal of 5 bases from V and 9 bases from J, the junction contained 10 bases not matched to a gene. The CDR3 sequence is 15 residues long. The germline gives CDR1 SGHNT, CDR2 YENEEA. CDR3 amino acids: CASSANGLAGAVQYF. The CDR3 DNA sequence: TGTGCCAGCAGCGCAAACGGACTAGCGGGGGCAGTGCAGTACTTC.

A few counts support this clone. V usage is TRBV5-5 and J usage is TRBJ2-7; no clear D gene. The CDR3 runs to 14 residues. The V end was cut by 2 bases, the J end by 1 base, with 10 bases between. The germline V gene encodes CDR1 SGHKS and CDR2 YYEKEE (reference sequence). The DNA of the CDR3 is TGTGCCAGCAGCTTTGCGGTAGGATCCTACGAGCAGTACTTC. Its protein is CASSFAVGSYEQYF.

This chain uses TRBV19 with TRBJ2-2, with a weak D call TRBD1 (6 bases). This CDR3 is 14 amino acids long. V gave up 5 bases and J gave up 1 base, with 8 bases separating them. Germline V gene data show CDR1 as LNHDA and CDR2 as SQIVND (reference sequence). The CDR3 region is CASSPGQNTGELFF. The CDR3 DNA follows: TGTGCCAGTAGTCCGGGACAGAACACCGGGGAGCTGTTTTTT.

The J gene is TRBJ1-1, the V gene TRBV27; the D is unclear. The CDR3 contains 11 residues. The V gene's germline CDR1 is MNHEY and CDR2 SMNVEV (reference sequence). Trimming took 4 bases from V and 4 from J, leaving 4 bases between them. The CDR3 nucleotides read TGTGCCAGCAGTTACGGCACTGAAGCTTTCTTT. Translated: CASSYGTEAFF.

The J gene is TRBJ2-1, the V gene TRBV5-1; possibly TRBD2 for D (7 bases). The V and J ends lost 5 bases and 4 bases respectively, with 16 bases between them. The CDR3 extends over 15 amino acids. Germline lookup yields CDR1 SGHRS and CDR2 YFSETQ. Written as DNA, the CDR3 is TGCGCCAGCAGGGGAGGGGGGCTCATGTACAATGAGCAGTTCTTC. Translated, it gives CASRGGGLMYNEQFF.

In its sample, this clone was seen many times. J is TRBJ1-1 and V is TRBV6-1; weak D call: TRBD1 (6 bases). The V end was cut by 11 bases, the J end by 1 base, with 17 bases between. The CDR3 length is 14 residues. Germline V CDR1 and CDR2: MNHNS, SASEGT. CDR3 nucleotides: TGTGCCGCGGGGAGGGGGAGGGAGAACACTGAAGCTTTCTTT. Its protein is CAAGRGRENTEAFF.

The rearrangement links TRBV6-5 to TRBJ1-2, with a possible D match to TRBD1 (6 bases). This CDR3 contains 15 residues. V was trimmed by 10 bases and J by 0 bases, leaving 18 bases between them. Germline CDR1 MNHEY, CDR2 SVGAGI. As DNA, the CDR3 is TGTGCCACCGGCTCCGGACAGTCAACTAACTATGGCTACACCTTC. Its translation: CATGSGQSTNYGYTF.

The CDR3 nucleotides are TGTGCCAGCAGCCCGGTATCCGGGGGATCGATCAATGAGCAGTTCTTC. Its translation is CASSPVSGGSINEQFF. The chain recombines TRBV11-2 with TRBJ2-1; perhaps TRBD2 as D (6 bases). The CDR3 is made up of 16 amino acids. From germline, CDR1 is SGHAT and CDR2 FQNNGV. The ends were cut back, 5 bases at V and 6 bases at J, with 20 bases in the middle.

The chain links TRBV19 to TRBJ1-5; 8 nucleotides match TRBD1. The trim removed 3 bases at V and 3 bases at J, leaving 7 bases unmatched. Looked up from germline, CDR1 is LNHDA and CDR2 is SQIVND (reference sequence). The CDR3 is 16 amino acids. The CDR3 DNA is TGTGCCAGTAGTATTAGGGGACAGGCAGTCAATCAGCCCCAGCATTTT. This codes for CASSIRGQAVNQPQHF.

The V call is TRBV10-3, the J call TRBJ2-2; D perhaps matches TRBD1 (6 bases). V lost 6 bases to trimming and J lost 5 bases, with 13 bases between them. The CDR3 consists of 14 residues. Per germline, CDR1 ENHRY and CDR2 SYGVKD. The CDR3 DNA follows: TGTGCCATCAGCCCTACAGGGCAGACCGGGGAGCTGTTTTTT. Amino acid sequence: CAISPTGQTGELFF.

V is TRBV6-5 and J is TRBJ1-4, with D unclear. This CDR3 spans 13 amino acids. V was cut by 6 bases and J by 8 bases, with 13 bases left in between. Germline V lookup: CDR1 MNHEY, CDR2 SVGAGI. CDR3: CASRPRAGEKLFF. In DNA, the CDR3 is TGTGCCAGCAGGCCTAGGGCGGGAGAAAAACTGTTTTTT.